These 18 T cell receptor beta chains were sequenced from one sample in a study of blood T cell repertoires in COVID-19. Assay: immunoSEQ multiplex PCR; the TCRdb copy retains only in-frame clones and omits some. The profile covers some 35,000 clones, with around nine tenths appearing a single time and roughly 30% taken by the ten largest. Material: peripheral blood. The receptor set was obtained from a man between 70 and 80 years old with active COVID-19.

This clone was recorded only once. The chain recombines TRBV7-9 with TRBJ2-1; TRBD2 aligns across 10 bases. Germline values: CDR1 SEHNR, CDR2 FQNEAQ (reference sequence). The junction had 7 bases not matched to a gene; V was cut back by 5 bases and J by 9 bases. This CDR3 has 14 amino acids. The CDR3 DNA reads TGTGCCAGCAGCCTCCTAGCGGGAGAGGGTGAGCAGTTCTTC. It is translated as CASSLLAGEGEQFF.

The chain links TRBV24-1 to TRBJ2-3; 8 nucleotides line up with TRBD1. Germline-derived CDR1 and CDR2 are KGHDR and SFDVKD. J gave up 3 bases and V 3 bases, and 4 bases lay outside the gene matches. The CDR3 has 15 amino acids. The CDR3 sequence: CATSDDRGRTDTQYF. The CDR3 DNA reads as TGTGCCACCAGTGATGACAGGGGAAGGACAGATACGCAGTATTTT.

This chain's CDR3 is CASSFERGSTDTQYF. CDR3 bases: TGCGCCAGCAGCTTTGAGCGGGGCAGCACAGATACGCAGTATTTT. The V call is TRBV5-1, the J call TRBJ2-3; 7 bases align to TRBD2. CDR1 and CDR2 from the germline V gene are SGHRS and YFSETQ. CDR3 length: 15 amino acids. Trimming at V came to 2 bases and at J to 0 bases, leaving 3 bases not matched to a gene.

The rearrangement uses TRBV6-5 and TRBJ1-4, with 9 bases identical to TRBD1. This CDR3 is built from 15 residues. CDR1 and CDR2 (germline): MNHEY, SVGAGI. The V and J ends lost 7 bases and 4 bases, in that order; junction bases with no gene match: 7. The DNA for the CDR3 is TGTGCCAGCATTCAAGGACAGGGGTTTAATGAAAAACTGTTTTTT. As protein: CASIQGQGFNEKLFF.

This chain links TRBV7-2 with TRBJ2-5; 8 nucleotides align to TRBD2. The CDR3 totals 15 residues. Germline CDR1 reads SGHTA; CDR2 reads FQGNSA. The V gene end was trimmed by 1 base and the J gene end by 5 bases; junction bases not matched to a gene: 6. The CDR3: CASSLGGGRDETQYF. The DNA for the CDR3 is TGTGCCAGCAGCTTAGGCGGGGGGAGGGACGAGACCCAGTACTTC.

This chain links TRBV6-5 with TRBJ2-6, with no clear D. This CDR3 has 13 amino acids. From germline, CDR1 is MNHEY and CDR2 SVGAGI. Trimming removed 6 bases at V and 4 bases at J, with 7 bases between. Here the CDR3 DNA reads TGTGCCAGCAGCCCAGGAGGGGCCAACGTCCTGACTTTC. Translation gives CASSPGGANVLTF.

The genes are TRBV27 and TRBJ1-3, with D unresolved. Trimming pared 0 bases from V and 4 bases from J, leaving 10 bases between. CDR1 is MNHEY, CDR2 SMNVEV, per germline (reference sequence). The CDR3 is 15 residues long. This CDR3 is CASSLSRARGNTIYF. CDR3 coding DNA: TGTGCCAGCAGTTTATCGAGGGCGCGAGGAAACACCATATATTTT.

The chain is built from TRBV4-1 and TRBJ2-3, with D unresolved. V was trimmed by 4 bases and J by 1 base, leaving 9 bases between them. Looked up from germline, CDR1 is MGHRA and CDR2 is YSYEKL. The CDR3 contains 14 residues. DNA of the CDR3: TGCGCCAGCAGCCCAGACCGGGGCACAGATACGCAGTATTTT. Translation gives CASSPDRGTDTQYF.

The chain combines TRBV7-2 with TRBJ2-4; weak D call: TRBD1 (6 bases). V was clipped by 5 bases and J by 5 bases, with 19 bases between them. The CDR3 covers 16 residues. Germline CDR1 reads SGHTA; CDR2 reads FQGNSA. DNA of the CDR3: TGTGCCAGCAGCCCGGACAGCCGGATTTTCGAAAACATTCAGTACTTC. This codes for CASSPDSRIFENIQYF.

Of note for this clone: One end of the junction is discordant with germline, which a read error may explain. The chain joins TRBV7-9 to TRBJ1-2; D not resolved. CDR3 length: 12 residues. Germline CDR1 is SEHNR and CDR2 is FQNEAQ (reference sequence). The CDR3 loop reads CASSPAEWTALF. As DNA, the CDR3 is TGTGCCAGCAGCCCAGCGGAGTGGACTGCCCTCTTC.

The CDR3 DNA sequence: TGTGCCAGCAGCTTGACTCCTAGGGGGGGCTCCTACGAGCAGTACTTC. Translation gives CASSLTPRGGSYEQYF. The chain joins TRBV7-9 to TRBJ2-7; D might be TRBD2 (7 bases). The V gene's germline CDR1 is SEHNR and CDR2 FQNEAQ (reference sequence). The V gene lost 3 bases and the J gene lost 0 bases, with 15 bases spanning the gap. CDR3 length: 16 residues.

The chain links TRBV5-1 to TRBJ2-7; 11 bases fit TRBD2. Per the germline V gene, CDR1 is SGHRS and CDR2 is YFSETQ. This CDR3 has 14 residues. V shed 6 bases, J shed 3 bases, and the junction held 5 bases outside the gene matches. CDR3 sequence reads: CASTLAGGNYEQYF. CDR3 coding DNA: TGCGCCAGCACGCTAGCGGGAGGAAACTACGAGCAGTACTTC. Combining the CDR3 with reference TRBV5-1 and TRBJ2-7 gives the whole variable domain KAGVTQTPRYLIKTRGQQVTLSCSPISGHRSVSWYQQTPGQGLQFLFEYFSETQRNKGNFPGRFSGRQFSNSRSEMNVSTLELGDSALYLCASTLAGGNYEQYFGPGTRLTVT.

The chain is built from TRBV5-1 and TRBJ2-3; D remains unclear. Germline values: CDR1 SGHRS, CDR2 YFSETQ. The CDR3 consists of 13 residues. V was clipped by 0 bases and J by 5 bases, with 7 bases between them. Here the CDR3 reads CASSLGAQDTQYF. The CDR3 DNA is TGCGCCAGCAGCTTGGGGGCCCAAGATACGCAGTATTTT.

The chain links TRBV7-2 to TRBJ2-7; perhaps TRBD1 as D (6 bases). V lost 6 bases to trimming and J lost 2 bases, with 14 bases between them. Germline values: CDR1 SGHTA, CDR2 FQGNSA. The CDR3 consists of 14 residues. In nucleotides, the CDR3 is TGTGCCAGCAGTTTTAAGGGGGATACCTACGAGCAGTACTTC. Translation: CASSFKGDTYEQYF.

V gene TRBV5-6 combines with J gene TRBJ2-7, with D uncertain. The V end lost 4 bases, the J end lost 6 bases, and 11 bases lay between the germline ends. Per germline, CDR1 SGHDT and CDR2 YYEEEE. The length of the CDR3 is 12 residues. Here the CDR3 DNA reads TGTGCCAGCAGCAGCCCCCTCTCCGAGCAGTACTTC. This translates into CASSSPLSEQYF. The whole variable domain, filled in from reference TRBV5-6 and TRBJ2-7, reads DAGVTQSPTHLIKTRGQQVTLRCSPKSGHDTVSWYQQALGQGPQFIFQYYEEEERQRGNFPDRFSGHQFPNYSSELNVNALLLGDSALYLCASSSPLSEQYFGPGTRLTVT.

This clone was seen only once. This chain uses TRBV7-8 with TRBJ2-7; D remains unclear. The CDR3 is 13 amino acids. The germline V and J ends were trimmed by 3 bases and 3 bases, with 9 bases remaining between them. Germline V CDR1 and CDR2: SGHVS, FQNEAQ. CDR3 region: CASSLSRSYEQYF. CDR3 in DNA: TGTGCCAGCAGCTTGTCTCGGAGCTACGAGCAGTACTTC.

V and J are TRBV27 and TRBJ2-3; maybe TRBD2 (6 bases). Germline V lookup: CDR1 MNHEY, CDR2 SMNVEV (reference sequence). The length of the CDR3 is 14 residues. Trimming cost V 6 bases and J 3 bases, with 13 bases left between them. The CDR3: CASSKGLLTDTQYF. CDR3 coding DNA: TGTGCCAGCAGCAAAGGACTATTAACAGATACGCAGTATTTT.

This chain connects TRBV5-1 to TRBJ2-1; the D gene is possibly TRBD2 (5 bases). V was pared by 2 bases and J by 7 bases, with 13 bases between. The germline V gene encodes CDR1 SGHRS and CDR2 YFSETQ. The CDR3 is 14 residues long. CDR3: CASSFSLAGNEQFF. The CDR3 coding sequence is TGCGCCAGCAGCTTCTCCCTAGCTGGGAATGAGCAGTTCTTC. The whole variable domain, filled in from reference TRBV5-1 and TRBJ2-1, reads KAGVTQTPRYLIKTRGQQVTLSCSPISGHRSVSWYQQTPGQGLQFLFEYFSETQRNKGNFPGRFSGRQFSNSRSEMNVSTLELGDSALYLCASSFSLAGNEQFFGPGTRLTVL.